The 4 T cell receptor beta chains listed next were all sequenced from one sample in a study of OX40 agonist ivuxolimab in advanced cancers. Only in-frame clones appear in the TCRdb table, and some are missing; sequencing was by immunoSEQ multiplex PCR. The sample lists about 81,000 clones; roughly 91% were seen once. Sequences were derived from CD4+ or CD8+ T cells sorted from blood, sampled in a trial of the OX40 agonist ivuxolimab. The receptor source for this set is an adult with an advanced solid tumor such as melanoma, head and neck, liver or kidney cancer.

The DNA for the CDR3 is TGTGCCAGCAGCCCCCGACAGATGAACACTGAAGCTTTCTTT. Translated, it gives CASSPRQMNTEAFF. The chain recombines TRBV28 with TRBJ1-1; weak D call: TRBD1 (5 bases). The V gene's germline CDR1 is MDHEN and CDR2 SYDVKM. This CDR3 has 14 amino acids. V was trimmed by 6 bases and J by 0 bases, leaving 11 bases between them.

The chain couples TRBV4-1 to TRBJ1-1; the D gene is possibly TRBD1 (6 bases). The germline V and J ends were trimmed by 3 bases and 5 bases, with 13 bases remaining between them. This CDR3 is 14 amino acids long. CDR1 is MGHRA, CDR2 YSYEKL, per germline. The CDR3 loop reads CASSQGEGGTEAFF. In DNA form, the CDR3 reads TGCGCCAGCAGCCAGGGCGAGGGGGGGACTGAAGCTTTCTTT.

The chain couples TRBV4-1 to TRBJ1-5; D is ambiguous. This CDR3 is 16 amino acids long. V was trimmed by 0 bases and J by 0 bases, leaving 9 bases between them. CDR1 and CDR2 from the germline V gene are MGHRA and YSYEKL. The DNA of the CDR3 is TGCGCCAGCAGCCAAGAGGGAACTTATAGCAATCAGCCCCAGCATTTT. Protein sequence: CASSQEGTYSNQPQHF.

The CDR3 loop is CASSATSGDFLAKNIQYF. The CDR3 DNA sequence: TGTGCCAGCAGCGCCACTAGCGGGGACTTCCTAGCCAAAAACATTCAGTACTTC. The chain employs TRBV13 and TRBJ2-4; 10 nucleotides line up with TRBD2. Germline V gene lookup returns CDR1 PRHDT and CDR2 FYEKMQ (reference sequence). The CDR3 sequence is 18 residues long. J lost 0 bases, V lost 5 bases, and 10 bases had no gene match. Full variable domain (remainder filled in from reference TRBV13 and TRBJ2-4): AAGVIQSPRHLIKEKRETATLKCYPIPRHDTVYWYQQGPGQDPQFLISFYEKMQSDKGSIPDRFSAQQFSDYHSELNMSSLELGDSALYFCASSATSGDFLAKNIQYFGAGTRLSVL.